This TCR beta chain was obtained from a study of cytomegalovirus exposure and HLA in healthy donors. The study ran its PCR with 60 Vbeta and 13 Jbeta primers. Profiling relied on immunoSEQ multiplex PCR, and the TCRdb table lists in-frame clones only, not all of them. The sample has about 160,000 clones, 65% to 70% seen once. The CDR3 runs 17 residues. The germline V and J ends were trimmed by 7 bases and 5 bases, with 27 bases remaining between them. Per germline, CDR1 SQVTM and CDR2 ANQGSEA. The TCR comes from a woman under 30 in good health and CMV-seropositive. The chain carries TRBV29-1 and TRBJ2-1, with a weak D call TRBD2 (5 bases). The source material was PBMCs. DNA for the CDR3: TGCAGCGCCAGACCCAAGGACTGGCTCGTCTTAAACAATGAGCAGTTCTTC. Its translation: CSARPKDWLVLNNEQFF.